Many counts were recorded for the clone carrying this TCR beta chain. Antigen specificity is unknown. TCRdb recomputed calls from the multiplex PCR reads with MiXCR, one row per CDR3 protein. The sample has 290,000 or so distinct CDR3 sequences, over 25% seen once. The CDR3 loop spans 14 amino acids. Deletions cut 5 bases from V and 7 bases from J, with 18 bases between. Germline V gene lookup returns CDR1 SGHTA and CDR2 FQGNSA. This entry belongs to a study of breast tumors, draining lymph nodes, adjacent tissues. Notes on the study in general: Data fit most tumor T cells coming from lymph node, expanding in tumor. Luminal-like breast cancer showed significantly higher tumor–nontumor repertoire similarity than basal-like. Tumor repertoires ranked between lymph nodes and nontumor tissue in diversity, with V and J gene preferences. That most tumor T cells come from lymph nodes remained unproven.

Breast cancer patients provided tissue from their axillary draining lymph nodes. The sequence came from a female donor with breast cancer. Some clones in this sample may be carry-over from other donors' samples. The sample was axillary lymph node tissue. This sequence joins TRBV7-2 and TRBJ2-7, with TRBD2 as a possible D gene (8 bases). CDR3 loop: CASSISGGGPEQYF. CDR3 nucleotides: TGTGCCAGCAGCATCTCGGGAGGGGGCCCTGAGCAGTACTTC.